These T cell receptor beta chains were read from a single sample in a study of cytomegalovirus exposure and HLA in healthy donors. Some clones are missing from TCRdb's copy, which holds only in-frame ones; the method was immunoSEQ multiplex PCR. In the table there are some 240,000 clones, about 72% of which are singletons. The specimen was PBMCs. These receptors originate from a male donor in good health and CMV-seronegative. The CDR3 runs from the conserved cysteine through the conserved F or W. Part of the rows lack a size; the others show once, few, many or a class for expanded clones.

NA,TRBV9,TRBJ1-2,CASQGVTYGYTF
NA,TRBV7-2,TRBJ2-5,CASSLAVSGLQETQYF
NA,TRBV15,TRBJ2-7,CATSSPGLAESYEQYF
NA,TRBV18,TRBJ2-1,CASSPPWDSGIQQFF
NA,TRBV5-4,TRBJ2-2,CASSLVLAGAGELFF
NA,TRBV7-3,TRBJ2-7,CASSLSGGRSRHSYEQYF
NA,TRBV6-5,TRBJ1-1,CASSQTRGTEAFF
NA,TRBV7-3,TRBJ2-3,CASSPGTDTQYF
NA,TRBV4-2,TRBJ2-5,CASSETGTQETQYF
NA,TRBV5-4,TRBJ2-6,CASSPGGTGANVLTF
NA,TRBV19,TRBJ2-7,CASSIGDSRYEQYF
once,TRBV19,TRBJ2-1,CASSLTGPGGSSYNEQFF
NA,TRBV6-1,TRBJ1-2,CASSVPDSGLPLRGYTF
few,TRBV7-2,TRBJ1-5,CASSLDRVQPQHF
NA,TRBV28,TRBJ1-1,CASSHPSGQLNTEAFF
NA,TRBV2,TRBJ2-2,CASKVQGDGELFF
NA,TRBV5-6,TRBJ2-4,CASSSIDRENIQYF
NA,TRBV23-1,TRBJ2-5,CASSPYLAGEEETQYF
NA,TRBV27,TRBJ2-2,CASSFGLNTGELFF
NA,TRBV2,TRBJ2-7,CASSSGTYEQYF
NA,TRBV15,TRBJ2-6,CATSRVRGQGVSGANVLTF
NA,TRBV12-2,TRBJ2-1,CASRLRLAGWGNEQFF
NA,TRBV5-1,TRBJ2-2,CASSLGSTGELFF
NA,TRBV28,TRBJ1-1,CASKATVRTEAFF
few,TRBV2,TRBJ1-2,CASRTGGGGYTF
NA,TRBV5-1,TRBJ2-7,CASSAATGGYEQYF
NA,TRBV5-1,TRBJ1-1,CASFRSGTDNTEAFF
few,TRBV7-6,TRBJ1-3,CASSLGTASGNTIYF
few,TRBV2,TRBJ2-3,CAGQGLADTDTQYF
NA,TRBV20-1,TRBJ2-7,CSAEVDEQYF
NA,TRBV30,TRBJ2-3,CAYMVRGTDTQYF
NA,TRBV9,TRBJ2-7,CASSVGLAGVGDEQYF
NA,TRBV19,TRBJ2-5,CASSGQATGETQYF
NA,TRBV2,TRBJ2-3,CASGLTGTDTQYF
NA,TRBV2,TRBJ1-5,CASSEEKPQSRGVRGTNSNQPQHF
NA,TRBV5-6,TRBJ1-5,CASSLGQYSNQPQHF
NA,TRBV5-6,TRBJ2-5,CASSAYSSGQETQYF
NA,TRBV5-1,TRBJ2-3,CASSSVGSGDTQYF
NA,TRBV2,TRBJ1-5,CASARSGGSNQPQHF
NA,TRBV7-6,TRBJ2-1,CASSPLASNEQFF
NA,TRBV2,TRBJ2-2,CASTREMSTGELFF
NA,TRBV29-1,TRBJ2-3,CSVQLAGGRADTQYF
once,TRBV18,TRBJ1-3,CASSETRGNTIYF
NA,TRBV7-9,NA,CASSPTGVYEQYF
NA,TRBV5-1,TRBJ2-7,CASSTSLTGPPYEQYF
once,TRBV5-4,TRBJ2-3,CASTRGQEDTQYF
once,TRBV2,TRBJ2-7,CATSRSGGAYEQYF
once,TRBV7-3,TRBJ1-6,CASPEGGSYNSPLHF
NA,TRBV9,TRBJ1-6,CASSGGQGAVNSPLHF
NA,TRBV5-4,TRBJ2-5,CASSFGGYQETQYF
NA,TRBV7-6,TRBJ2-3,CASSLGVLAKTDTQYF
few,TRBV29-1,TRBJ2-6,CSVVGAGANVLTF
NA,TRBV23-1,TRBJ1-3,CASKRGGDSGNTIYF
NA,TRBV28,TRBJ2-3,CASSLGTGDSTDTQYF
NA,TRBV5-1,TRBJ2-7,CASSLGGTLTYEQYF
NA,TRBV27,TRBJ2-3,CASSFLVGAGNTDTQYF
NA,TRBV9,TRBJ2-1,CASSPPSGRVGEQFF
NA,TRBV11-3,TRBJ1-1,CASSLGGDGTEAFF
few,TRBV21-1,NA,CASSKGRHFYEQYF